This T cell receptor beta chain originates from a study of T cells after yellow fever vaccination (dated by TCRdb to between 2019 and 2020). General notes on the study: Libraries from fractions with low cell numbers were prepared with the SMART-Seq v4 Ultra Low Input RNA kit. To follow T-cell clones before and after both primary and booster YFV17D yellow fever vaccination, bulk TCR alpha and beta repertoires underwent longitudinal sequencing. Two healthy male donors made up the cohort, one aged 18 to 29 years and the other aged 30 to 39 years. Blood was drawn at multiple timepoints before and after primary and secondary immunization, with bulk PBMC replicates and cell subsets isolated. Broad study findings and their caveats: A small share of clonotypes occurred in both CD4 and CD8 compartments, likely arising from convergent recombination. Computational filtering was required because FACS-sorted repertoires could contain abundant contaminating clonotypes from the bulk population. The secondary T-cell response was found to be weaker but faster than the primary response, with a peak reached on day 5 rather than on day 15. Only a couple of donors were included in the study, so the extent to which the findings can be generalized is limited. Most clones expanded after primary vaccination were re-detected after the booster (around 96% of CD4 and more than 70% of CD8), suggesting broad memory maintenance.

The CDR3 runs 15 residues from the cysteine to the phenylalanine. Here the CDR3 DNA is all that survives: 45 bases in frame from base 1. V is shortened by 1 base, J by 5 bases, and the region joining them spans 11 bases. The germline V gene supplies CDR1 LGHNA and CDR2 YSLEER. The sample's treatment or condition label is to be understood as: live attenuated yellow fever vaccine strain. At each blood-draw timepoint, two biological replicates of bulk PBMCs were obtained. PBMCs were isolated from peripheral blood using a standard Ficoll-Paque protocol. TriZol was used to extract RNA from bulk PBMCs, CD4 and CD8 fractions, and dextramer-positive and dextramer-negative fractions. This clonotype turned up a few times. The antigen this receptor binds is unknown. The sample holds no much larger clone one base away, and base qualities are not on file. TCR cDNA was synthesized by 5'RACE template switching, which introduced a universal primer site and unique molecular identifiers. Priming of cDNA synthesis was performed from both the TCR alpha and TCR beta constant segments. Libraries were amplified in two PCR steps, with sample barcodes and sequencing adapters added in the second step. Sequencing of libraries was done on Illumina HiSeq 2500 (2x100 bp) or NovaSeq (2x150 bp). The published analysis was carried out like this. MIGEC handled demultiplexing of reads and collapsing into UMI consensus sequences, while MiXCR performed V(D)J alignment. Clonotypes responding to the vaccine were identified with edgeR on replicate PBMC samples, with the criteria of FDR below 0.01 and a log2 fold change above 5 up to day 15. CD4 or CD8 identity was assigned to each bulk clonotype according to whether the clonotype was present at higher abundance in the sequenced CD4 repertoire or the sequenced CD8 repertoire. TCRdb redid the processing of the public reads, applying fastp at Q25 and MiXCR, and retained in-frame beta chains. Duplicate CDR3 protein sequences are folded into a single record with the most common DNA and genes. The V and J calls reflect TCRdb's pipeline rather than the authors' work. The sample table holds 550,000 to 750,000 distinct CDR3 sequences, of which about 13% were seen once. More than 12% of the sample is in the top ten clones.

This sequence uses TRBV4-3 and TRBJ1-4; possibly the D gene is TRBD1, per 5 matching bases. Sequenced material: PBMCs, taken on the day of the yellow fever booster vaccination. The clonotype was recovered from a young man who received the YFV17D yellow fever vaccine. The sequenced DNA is TGCGCCAGCAGCCAAGTATATGGGGGAAATGAAAAACTGTTTTTT. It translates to CASSQVYGGNEKLFF.